Sequencing of this T cell receptor beta chain was carried out in a study of CD8+CD57+ T cells in acquired aplastic anemia listed by TCRdb under 2018. Regarding the complete study: Extracted DNA from sorted CD4+ and CD8+ cells averaged around 2.9 ug, ranging from about 0.17 to 27.4 ug. Healthy donor samples averaged roughly 9.9 million reads for CD4+ and 11 million to 14 million for CD8+ cells. The paper's findings and limits, for the study overall: Twenty-nine CD8+ CDR3 sequences were shared between patients and controls but appeared highly expressed in patients and within their immunodominant clones. Between patients and healthy controls, no significant difference in CD8+ Simpson's diversity was found (P=0.060).

Genomic DNA was used as template for profiling of TCR beta VDJ combinations and CDR3 sequences. An Illumina HiSeq 2000 was the platform used for TCR repertoire sequencing. As for the original processing: Repertoires were assessed using TRBV/TRBJ rearrangement plots, CDR3 size and DJ length profiles, and Simpson's diversity index. The most abundant DNA sequence in the deep sequencing data was defined as the immunodominant clone. CDR3 amino acid sequences were checked for sharing across subjects and were also compared against the VDJdb database and published repertoires. Through fastp at Q25 and MiXCR, TCRdb rebuilt clones from the public reads, retaining in-frame beta chains. Rows are combined by CDR3 protein, so each entry shows the most common genes and DNA. The V and J calls here are based on TCRdb, not the publication. The sample includes about 210,000 distinct CDR3 sequences, with approximately 60% observed a single time. In total, the top ten clones hold around 32% of the sample.

The study deep-sequenced TCR repertoires of sorted CD4+ and CD8+ blood T cells from severe aplastic anemia patients and healthy subjects. Ficoll-Paque density gradient centrifugation was used to isolate peripheral blood mononuclear cells. Before DNA was extracted, CD4+ and CD8+ T cells were sorted using either FACS or magnetic beads. From a lookup of the germline V gene, CDR1 and CDR2 are SGHVS and FNYEAQ. The CDR3 measures 14 amino acids from cysteine to phenylalanine. The only DNA kept is the CDR3, 42 bases in frame from the first base. Remarks on this clonotype: There is no known antigen for this receptor. The junction departs from the called germline gene at one end, perhaps through a read error.

Sequenced input: sorted CD4+, CD8+, or CD8+CD57+ T cells (not recorded which) from PBMCs. This TCR derives from a human donor in good health. The chain uses TRBV7-6 and TRBJ1-6; the D region possibly corresponds to TRBD1 (6 bases align). The bases read TGTGCCAGCAGCTTAGCGACAGGAAGATCACCCCCCCACTTT. This is translated as CASSLATGRSPPHF.